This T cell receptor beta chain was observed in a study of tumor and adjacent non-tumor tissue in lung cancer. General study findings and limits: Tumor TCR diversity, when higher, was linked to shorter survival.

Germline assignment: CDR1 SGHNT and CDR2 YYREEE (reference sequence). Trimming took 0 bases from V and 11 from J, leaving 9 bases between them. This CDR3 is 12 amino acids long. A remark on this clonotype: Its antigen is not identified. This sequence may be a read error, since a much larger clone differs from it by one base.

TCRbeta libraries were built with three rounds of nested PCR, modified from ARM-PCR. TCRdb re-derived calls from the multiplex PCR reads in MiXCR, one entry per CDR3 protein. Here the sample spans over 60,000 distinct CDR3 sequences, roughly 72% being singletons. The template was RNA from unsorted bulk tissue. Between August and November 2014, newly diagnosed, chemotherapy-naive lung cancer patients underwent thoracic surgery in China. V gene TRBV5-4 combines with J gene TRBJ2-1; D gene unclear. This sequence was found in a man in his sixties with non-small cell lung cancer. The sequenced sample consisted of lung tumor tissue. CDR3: CASSLDAAKQFF. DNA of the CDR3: TGTGCCAGCAGCTTGGACGCGGCAAAGCAGTTCTTC.